Each of the 25 T cell receptor beta chains below was sequenced from the same sample in a study of blood T cell repertoires in COVID-19. Here immunoSEQ multiplex PCR was the method, and the copy in TCRdb shows in-frame clones only, minus some. Of roughly 330,000 clones in the sample, 80% to 90% were seen once. Sequences were obtained from PBMCs or T cells enriched from blood (not recorded which). The origin of the receptors is a woman aged 25 to 39 who had recovered from COVID-19.

This clone came up a few times. The CDR3 loop is CASSMGLARQETQYF. The CDR3 DNA is TGTGCCAGCAGTATGGGACTAGCGAGGCAAGAGACCCAGTACTTC. This chain connects TRBV6-5 to TRBJ2-5; 10 positions agree with TRBD2. This CDR3 contains 15 residues. The germline V gene has CDR1 MNHEY and CDR2 SVGAGI. J lost 2 bases, V lost 5 bases, and 5 bases had no gene match.

This chain joins TRBV5-6 and TRBJ1-1; D is possibly TRBD1 (6 bases). This CDR3 is 17 amino acids long. Germline CDR1 is SGHDT and CDR2 is YYEEEE. Trimming pared 0 bases from V and 1 base from J, leaving 16 bases between. CDR3 residues: CASSLGRDMKTNTEAFF. The CDR3 DNA reads as TGTGCCAGCAGCTTGGGCCGGGACATGAAAACGAACACTGAAGCTTTCTTT.

The rearrangement links TRBV5-1 to TRBJ2-7; D perhaps matches TRBD2 (6 bases). The CDR3 runs to 12 residues. The germline gives CDR1 SGHRS, CDR2 YFSETQ. Trimming pared 7 bases from V and 0 bases from J, leaving 8 bases between. The CDR3 reads CASGGDSYEQYF. DNA of the CDR3: TGCGCCAGCGGCGGGGACTCCTACGAGCAGTACTTC. Looking up the rest from reference TRBV5-1 and TRBJ2-7 gives the full variable domain: KAGVTQTPRYLIKTRGQQVTLSCSPISGHRSVSWYQQTPGQGLQFLFEYFSETQRNKGNFPGRFSGRQFSNSRSEMNVSTLELGDSALYLCASGGDSYEQYFGPGTRLTVT.

V is TRBV5-1 and J is TRBJ1-5, with D hard to call. V lost 3 bases and J 8 bases, leaving 18 bases between the germline ends. The CDR3 loop spans 15 amino acids. Germline values: CDR1 SGHRS, CDR2 YFSETQ. The CDR3: CASSSPATGMEPQHF. DNA for the CDR3: TGCGCCAGCAGCTCACCCGCGACGGGGATGGAGCCCCAGCATTTT.

The rearrangement uses TRBV6-2 or TRBV6-3 and TRBJ1-2, with no clear D. Trimming took 5 bases from V and 4 from J, leaving 5 bases between them. The CDR3 loop spans 11 amino acids. The germline CDR1 and CDR2 sequences are MNHEY and SVGEGT. The DNA of the CDR3 is TGTGCCAGCAGTCCGGGCTATGGCTACACCTTC. It is translated as CASSPGYGYTF.

The chain has TRBV7-9 and TRBJ1-5; weak D call: TRBD1 (5 bases). CDR3 length: 14 residues. The germline gives CDR1 SEHNR, CDR2 FQNEAQ (reference sequence). V lost 1 base and J lost 7, with 11 bases in between. CDR3 in amino acids: CASSLGQGGQPQHF. The DNA for the CDR3 is TGTGCCAGCAGCTTAGGTCAGGGAGGACAGCCCCAGCATTTT.

The rearrangement uses TRBV10-2 and TRBJ1-1, with a tentative D call TRBD1 (5 bases). The length of the CDR3 is 17 residues. Germline V gene data show CDR1 as WSHSY and CDR2 as SAAADI. Deletions cut 7 bases from V and 6 bases from J, with 27 bases between. The CDR3 loop is CASIKGFLDAFNAEAFF. CDR3 nucleotide sequence: TGCGCCAGCATAAAGGGGTTCCTCGACGCCTTTAACGCTGAAGCTTTCTTT.

V is TRBV19 and J is TRBJ1-5, with TRBD1 as a possible D gene (5 bases). Trimming cost V 3 bases and J 3 bases, with 12 bases left between them. This CDR3 has 15 residues. Germline CDR1 and CDR2: LNHDA and SQIVND (reference sequence). The CDR3 loop is CASSIGGVDNQPQHF. For the CDR3, the DNA is TGTGCCAGTAGTATTGGAGGGGTCGACAATCAGCCCCAGCATTTT.

J is TRBJ1-5 and V is TRBV28, with no clear D. CDR1 and CDR2 from the germline V gene are MDHEN and SYDVKM. This CDR3 is built from 13 residues. Trimming removed 3 bases from V and 5 bases from J, with 8 bases in between. The CDR3: CASSLPQHQPQHF. Written as DNA, the CDR3 is TGTGCCAGCAGTTTGCCACAGCATCAGCCCCAGCATTTT. Looking up the rest from reference TRBV28 and TRBJ1-5 gives the full variable domain: DVKVTQSSRYLVKRTGEKVFLECVQDMDHENMFWYRQDPGLGLRLIYFSYDVKMKEKGDIPEGYSVSREKKERFSLILESASTNQTSMYLCASSLPQHQPQHFGDGTRLSIL.

The rearrangement joins TRBV28 to TRBJ1-3; D call uncertain. Germline V gives CDR1 MDHEN, CDR2 SYDVKM. The CDR3 has 15 amino acids. V shed 10 bases and J shed 0 bases, with 16 bases lying between them. For the CDR3, the DNA is TGTGCCATTTCTCCGGCGGAAATCTCTGGAAACACCATATATTTT. The encoded protein is CAISPAEISGNTIYF.

V usage is TRBV30 and J usage is TRBJ2-3; 8 bases fit TRBD2. The CDR3 extends over 13 amino acids. Germline loops: CDR1 GTSNPN, CDR2 SVGIG (reference sequence). V was pared by 0 bases and J by 4 bases, with 0 bases of the junction left unmatched. CDR3 residues: CAWSVAGADTQYF. For the CDR3, the DNA is TGTGCCTGGAGTGTAGCGGGGGCAGATACGCAGTATTTT. Full variable domain (remainder filled in from reference TRBV30 and TRBJ2-3): SQTIHQWPATLVQPVGSPLSLECTVEGTSNPNLYWYRQAAGRGLQLLFYSVGIGQISSEVPQNLSASRPQDRQFILSSKKLLLSDSGFYLCAWSVAGADTQYFGPGTRLTVL.

This clone was recorded only once. The chain employs TRBV30 and TRBJ2-7, with 11 bases that match TRBD1. Germline V CDR1 and CDR2: GTSNPN, SVGIG (reference sequence). The CDR3 runs to 13 residues. V lost 6 bases and J lost 4; bases outside the gene matches: 5. The CDR3 reads CACGQGAAYEQYF. The CDR3 DNA reads as TGTGCCTGCGGACAGGGGGCTGCGTACGAGCAGTACTTC.

This sequence joins TRBV7-3 and TRBJ2-4, with TRBD1 identical over 10 bases. This CDR3 comprises 16 residues. The V gene end was trimmed by 4 bases and the J gene end by 1 base; junction bases not matched to a gene: 4. Germline lookup yields CDR1 SGHTA and CDR2 FQGTGA. The DNA for the CDR3 is TGTGCCAGCAGCTCACCGGGACAGGGGGCCAAAAACATTCAGTACTTC. Protein: CASSSPGQGAKNIQYF.

As for this clone: This CDR3 is also generated by other DNA sequences in the sample. This chain joins TRBV4-1 and TRBJ1-4; D is perhaps TRBD1 (6 bases). Germline-derived CDR1 and CDR2 are MGHRA and YSYEKL. CDR3 length: 14 residues. The V gene lost 4 bases and the J gene lost 0 bases, with 6 bases spanning the gap. This chain's CDR3 is CASSRQATNEKLFF. CDR3 sequence (DNA): TGCGCCAGCAGCCGACAGGCAACTAATGAAAAACTGTTTTTT.

The V gene is TRBV5-1, the J gene TRBJ1-1; TRBD1 might be the D (6 bases). The CDR3 totals 15 residues. Germline lookup yields CDR1 SGHRS and CDR2 YFSETQ. Trimming removed 3 bases at V and 4 bases at J, with 16 bases between. The CDR3 sequence is CASSSPGVGGTEAFF. For the CDR3, the DNA is TGCGCCAGCAGCTCGCCAGGGGTGGGCGGCACTGAAGCTTTCTTT.

This clone was picked up one time. The rearrangement links TRBV6-2 or TRBV6-3 to TRBJ2-7, with TRBD2 as a possible D gene (5 bases). Germline assignment: CDR1 MNHEY and CDR2 SVGEGT. Between the trimmed V and J ends, which lost 4 bases and 6 bases, there was a span of 16 bases. The CDR3 runs 14 residues. The CDR3 loop is CASSFLGERTEQYF. The CDR3 DNA sequence: TGTGCCAGCAGTTTCCTCGGGGAACGCACCGAGCAGTACTTC.

The rearrangement joins TRBV2 to TRBJ2-3, with D tentatively TRBD1 (5 bases). The length of the CDR3 is 13 residues. V was clipped by 1 base and J by 3 bases, with 5 bases between them. Germline values: CDR1 SNHLY, CDR2 FYNNEI. The CDR3 sequence: CASSEEGTDTQYF. The CDR3 DNA sequence: TGTGCCAGCAGTGAAGAGGGGACAGATACGCAGTATTTT. Full variable domain (remainder filled in from reference TRBV2 and TRBJ2-3): EPEVTQTPSHQVTQMGQEVILRCVPISNHLYFYWYRQILGQKVEFLVSFYNNEISEKSEIFDDQFSVERPDGSNFTLKIRSTKLEDSAMYFCASSEEGTDTQYFGPGTRLTVL.

The chain employs TRBV5-4 and TRBJ2-1; 8 positions match TRBD1. The CDR3 is 16 residues long. V shed 7 bases and J 1 base; nucleotides not matched to a gene: 10. CDR1 is SGHNT and CDR2 is YYREEE in the germline V gene (reference sequence). CDR3 amino acids: CASSQKQGGSYNEQFF. The CDR3 region has the DNA TGTGCCAGCTCCCAGAAACAGGGGGGTTCCTACAATGAGCAGTTCTTC.

The chain has TRBV7-9 and TRBJ2-5; a possible D gene is TRBD2 (5 bases). In germline, CDR1 is SEHNR, CDR2 FQNEAQ (reference sequence). The CDR3 spans 16 residues. Trimming shortened V by 5 bases and J by 1 base, and 17 bases separated the two germline ends. In DNA form, the CDR3 reads TGTGCCAGCAGCCCCCCCACGGGGTTAGGCCAAGAGACCCAGTACTTC. Amino acid sequence: CASSPPTGLGQETQYF.

The V and J genes are TRBV30 and TRBJ1-4, with D hard to call. CDR3 length: 12 residues. The ends were cut back, 1 base at V and 7 bases at J, with 7 bases in the middle. The germline gives CDR1 GTSNPN, CDR2 SVGIG (reference sequence). The CDR3 loop is CAWSERGEKLFF. CDR3 DNA sequence: TGTGCCTGGAGTGAGCGGGGTGAAAAACTGTTTTTT.

V and J are TRBV27 and TRBJ2-3, with D tentatively TRBD2 (5 bases). Germline V lookup: CDR1 MNHEY, CDR2 SMNVEV (reference sequence). This CDR3 spans 11 amino acids. The V end lost 6 bases, the J end lost 7 bases, and 8 bases lay between the germline ends. The CDR3 nucleotides read TGTGCCAGCAGGGACTCGCATACGCAGTATTTT. Protein sequence: CASRDSHTQYF.

V is TRBV7-6 and J is TRBJ2-7, with 11 bases fitting TRBD2. CDR1 is SGHVS, CDR2 FNYEAQ, per germline. This CDR3 is 15 amino acids long. V lost 4 bases and J lost 3; bases outside the gene matches: 5. CDR3 DNA: TGTGCCAGCAGCTCGCGACTAGCGGGGTTCTACGAGCAGTACTTC. The encoded protein is CASSSRLAGFYEQYF.

This sequence joins TRBV7-9 and TRBJ2-3, with D possibly TRBD1 on 6 matching bases. Between the trimmed V and J ends, which lost 6 bases and 2 bases, there was a span of 18 bases. Germline CDR1 and CDR2: SEHNR and FQNEAQ (reference sequence). This CDR3 spans 16 amino acids. The CDR3, as DNA: TGTGCCAGCAGGGGTATTATGGGGGCCCCCACAGATACGCAGTATTTT. Amino acids: CASRGIMGAPTDTQYF. The complete variable domain, with remaining parts taken from reference TRBV7-9 and TRBJ2-3, reads DTGVSQNPRHKITKRGQNVTFRCDPISEHNRLYWYRQTLGQGPEFLTYFQNEAQLEKSRLLSDRFSAERPKGSFSTLEIQRTEQGDSAMYLCASRGIMGAPTDTQYFGPGTRLTVL.

This clone has just one count. This rearrangement joins TRBV12-3 or TRBV12-4 to TRBJ1-1; D uncertain. The CDR3 sequence is 13 residues long. V lost 0 bases to trimming and J lost 3 bases, with 5 bases between them. The CDR3 bases are TGTGCCAGCAGTTTAGCGGCAGACACTGAAGCTTTCTTT. Amino acid sequence: CASSLAADTEAFF.

The chain is built from TRBV5-4 and TRBJ1-2; D not resolved. CDR1 SGHNT and CDR2 YYREEE come from the germline V gene (reference sequence). The CDR3 is made up of 14 amino acids. V was trimmed by 2 bases and J by 3 bases, leaving 11 bases between them. The CDR3 bases are TGTGCCAGCAGCTTAGGAGGGAGAGACTATGGCTACACCTTC. Amino acid sequence: CASSLGGRDYGYTF.